The 18 T cell receptor beta chains in this list originate from one sample, sequenced in a study of blood T cell repertoires in COVID-19. Sequenced by immunoSEQ multiplex PCR; TCRdb stores in-frame clones only, minus some. The sample contains around 390,000 clones, roughly 89% of which appear only once. The material sequenced was PBMCs or T cells enriched from blood (not recorded which). The receptors were gathered from a woman aged 50 to 60 who had recovered from COVID-19.

This clone was detected a few times. The chain carries TRBV10-3 and TRBJ1-4; 7 bases match TRBD1. V trimming: 8 bases; J trimming: 6 bases; junction bases outside the gene matches: 6. From germline, CDR1 is ENHRY and CDR2 SYGVKD. The CDR3 spans 13 residues. DNA for the CDR3: TGTGCCATCCAAGACAGGGCAGATGAAAAACTGTTTTTT. It specifies CAIQDRADEKLFF.

The rearrangement links TRBV7-3 to TRBJ2-3; 8 bases agree with TRBD2. The CDR3 is 14 amino acids. Germline CDR1 and CDR2: SGHTA and FQGTGA. J gave up 4 bases and V 5 bases, and 5 bases lay outside the gene matches. The CDR3 is CASSRVAGSDTQYF. CDR3 sequence (DNA): TGTGCCAGCAGCCGAGTAGCGGGGTCAGATACGCAGTATTTT.

The chain recombines TRBV27 with TRBJ2-1, with TRBD2 identical over 16 bases. Germline V lookup: CDR1 MNHEY, CDR2 SMNVEV (reference sequence). Trimming removed 2 bases from V and 8 bases from J; junction bases left unmatched: 3. This CDR3 spans 16 amino acids. The CDR3, as DNA: TGTGCCAGCAGTTTAAGTGGGACTAGCGGGGGGGATGAGCAGTTCTTC. As protein: CASSLSGTSGGDEQFF.

This chain uses TRBV7-9 with TRBJ1-5, with 7 bases lining up with TRBD1. Trimming at V came to 4 bases and at J to 3 bases, leaving 15 bases not matched to a gene. CDR3 size: 18 residues. CDR1 is SEHNR, CDR2 FQNEAQ, per germline (reference sequence). The CDR3, as DNA: TGTGCCAGCAGCTCCACCGGGACAGCCTTATCCAACAATCAGCCCCAGCATTTT. Encoded protein: CASSSTGTALSNNQPQHF.

The chain combines TRBV27 with TRBJ2-7, with 8 positions matching TRBD1. This CDR3 is 14 amino acids long. The germline V gene has CDR1 MNHEY and CDR2 SMNVEV (reference sequence). J gave up 7 bases and V 6 bases, and 11 bases lay outside the gene matches. The CDR3 nucleotides read TGTGCCAGCAGCGGACAGGGCCCGGGATGGGAGCAGTACTTC. Its translation: CASSGQGPGWEQYF.

The chain joins TRBV30 to TRBJ1-6, with 8 nucleotides matching TRBD1. The V segment lost 0 bases and the J segment 13 bases; nucleotides outside the gene matches: 11. CDR3 length equals 15 residues. Germline V gene data show CDR1 as GTSNPN and CDR2 as SVGIG (reference sequence). The CDR3 nucleotides are TGTGCCTGGAGTGTCACCGGGACAGGTCTATCGCCCCTCCACTTT. Translating it yields CAWSVTGTGLSPLHF.

The J gene is TRBJ2-5, the V gene TRBV5-1; 8 nucleotides agree with TRBD1. The trim removed 4 bases at V and 5 bases at J, leaving 7 bases unmatched. CDR1 is SGHRS and CDR2 is YFSETQ in the germline V gene. The CDR3 loop spans 14 amino acids. In nucleotides, the CDR3 is TGCGCCAGCAGCACCCTGACAGGGGTGGAGACCCAGTACTTC. Amino acids: CASSTLTGVETQYF.

This clone showed up just a few times. This chain links TRBV27 with TRBJ2-7; D might be TRBD2 (7 bases). The germline V gene has CDR1 MNHEY and CDR2 SMNVEV (reference sequence). The CDR3 is 14 amino acids. The V and J ends lost 2 bases and 2 bases respectively, with 10 bases between them. The CDR3 DNA sequence: TGTGCCAGCAGTTTAGGCGGGGGCGCCTACGAGCAGTACTTC. It translates to CASSLGGGAYEQYF.

V gene TRBV28 combines with J gene TRBJ2-5; a weak D match, TRBD1 (6 bases). CDR3 length: 15 amino acids. Per germline, CDR1 MDHEN and CDR2 SYDVKM. With 2 bases removed from V and 5 bases from J, the gap between germline ends came to 15 bases. Here the CDR3 reads CASSLVGALGETQYF. The DNA for the CDR3 is TGTGCCAGCAGTTTAGTGGGGGCTTTAGGGGAGACCCAGTACTTC.

Comments on this clone: A read error may account for a junction end that differs from germline. The chain couples TRBV27 to TRBJ1-6; 7 positions match TRBD1. The length of the CDR3 is 20 residues. CDR1 is MNHEY and CDR2 is SMNVEV in the germline V gene (reference sequence). The CDR3 DNA follows: TGTGCCAGCCGTTTGGGCTTCCGGGACAGTATTACCTCCTATAATTCACCCCTCCACTTT. Its protein is CASRLGFRDSITSYNSPLHF.

The chain couples TRBV19 to TRBJ1-5; 7 bases align to TRBD1. The trim removed 7 bases at V and 4 bases at J, leaving 13 bases unmatched. This CDR3 has 16 residues. Germline V gene sequence: CDR1 LNHDA, CDR2 SQIVND (reference sequence). The CDR3 loop is CASNRNRDRSNQPQHF. The CDR3 DNA reads as TGTGCCAGTAACCGAAACCGGGACAGAAGTAATCAGCCCCAGCATTTT.

V gene TRBV30 combines with J gene TRBJ2-5; D remains unclear. CDR3 size: 11 residues. The V end was cut by 3 bases, the J end by 4 bases, with 6 bases between. Germline CDR1 is GTSNPN and CDR2 is SVGIG (reference sequence). Here the CDR3 reads CAWSSLETQYF. CDR3 coding DNA: TGTGCCTGGAGCTCCCTAGAGACCCAGTACTTC.

The gene calls are TRBV30 and TRBJ1-5; a weak D match, TRBD1 (6 bases). V gave up 2 bases and J gave up 3 bases, with 17 bases separating them. Germline lookup yields CDR1 GTSNPN and CDR2 SVGIG (reference sequence). This CDR3 is 16 amino acids long. Here the CDR3 DNA reads TGTGCCTGGAGTCCACGGCTTACAGGGATCAATCAGCCCCAGCATTTT. Translation: CAWSPRLTGINQPQHF.

This chain links TRBV6-4 with TRBJ1-2; D call uncertain. The germline V and J ends were trimmed by 6 bases and 8 bases, with 16 bases remaining between them. The CDR3 sequence is 13 residues long. Germline V gene sequence: CDR1 MRHNA, CDR2 SNTAGT. The CDR3 nucleotides are TGTGCCAGCAGCCGAGAGCGGACGGGCGGCTACACCTTC. This encodes CASSRERTGGYTF.

The chain uses TRBV9 and TRBJ2-4; TRBD1 matches 9 bases. V lost 3 bases and J lost 8; bases outside the gene matches: 12. CDR1 SGDLS and CDR2 YYNGEE come from the germline V gene. The CDR3 sequence is 16 residues long. CDR3 sequence (DNA): TGTGCCAGCAGCGCCAGTGGAGGGACAGGGTCGGACATTCAGTACTTC. Amino acids: CASSASGGTGSDIQYF. Together with reference TRBV9 and TRBJ2-4, the CDR3 gives the full variable domain: DSGVTQTPKHLITATGQRVTLRCSPRSGDLSVYWYQQSLDQGLQFLIQYYNGEERAKGNILERFSAQQFPDLHSELNLSSLELGDSALYFCASSASGGTGSDIQYFGAGTRLSVL.

V usage is TRBV7-2 and J usage is TRBJ2-5; 14 nucleotides agree with TRBD2. The CDR3 length is 18 residues. The V gene end was trimmed by 5 bases and the J gene end by 2 bases; junction bases not matched to a gene: 10. From germline, CDR1 is SGHTA and CDR2 FQGNSA. The CDR3 loop reads CASSLRRTSGGSQETQYF. As DNA, the CDR3 is TGTGCCAGCAGCCTCCGAAGGACTAGCGGGGGGTCACAAGAGACCCAGTACTTC.

The chain links TRBV6-1 to TRBJ1-6; D uncertain. Per the germline V gene, CDR1 is MNHNS and CDR2 is SASEGT. V dropped 0 bases and J dropped 13 bases, with 7 bases sitting between them. The CDR3 sequence is 12 residues long. In nucleotides, the CDR3 is TGTGCCAGCAGTGAAGCGGGAGGTCCCCTCCACTTT. Residues: CASSEAGGPLHF.

The genes are TRBV7-9 and TRBJ1-4, with TRBD1 matching over 10 bases. Trimming cost V 7 bases and J 2 bases; bases outside gene matches: 19. The germline V gene has CDR1 SEHNR and CDR2 FQNEAQ (reference sequence). This CDR3 contains 20 residues. Here the CDR3 reads CASTTKKRQGAHFTNEKLFF. The CDR3 coding sequence is TGTGCCAGCACCACCAAAAAACGACAGGGGGCGCATTTTACTAATGAAAAACTGTTTTTT.